The clone carrying this T cell receptor beta chain was picked up one time. Its antigen remains unidentified. This CDR3 has 16 amino acids. Trimming took 3 bases from V and 4 from J; bases not matched to a gene: 7. The germline V gene encodes CDR1 LGHNA and CDR2 YNFKEQ. The sample belongs to a study of cytomegalovirus exposure and HLA in healthy donors. Study-level results: Later on, an analysis tied 15,000 to 20,000 TCR beta sequences to HLA alleles at 0.05 false discovery rate.

Researchers ran the PCR with 60 Vbeta and 13 Jbeta primers. Only in-frame clones appear in the TCRdb table, and some are missing; sequencing was by immunoSEQ multiplex PCR. The data contain 150,000 to 170,000 clones, 75% to 85% of them singletons. The sequence came from a man younger than 40 in good health and CMV-seropositive. The sample was PBMCs. This chain connects TRBV4-2 to TRBJ2-1; the match to TRBD2 covers 9 bases. CDR3 sequence (DNA): TGTGCCAGCAGCCAGGCTGGGACTAGCTCTTACAATGAGCAGTTCTTC. This sequence encodes CASSQAGTSSYNEQFF.